This TCR beta chain came from a study of breast tumors, draining lymph nodes, adjacent tissues. Points from the study as a whole: The lymph node origin of tumor T cells was framed as consistent with a hypothesis, not demonstrated.

This clonotype was seen only a few times. Antigen unknown. TCRdb reprocessed the multiplex PCR reads via MiXCR and lists one record per CDR3 protein. Of around 140,000 distinct CDR3 sequences in the sample, about a fifth were seen once. Axillary draining lymph nodes of breast cancer patients supplied the node samples. Germline trimming cut 10 bases from V and 5 bases from J; bases unmatched to any gene: 11. Looked up from germline, CDR1 is LGHDT and CDR2 is YNNKEL (reference sequence). The length of the CDR3 is 14 residues. This receptor was taken from a female donor with breast cancer. Some clones in this sample may be carry-over from other donors' samples. The chain has TRBV3-1 and TRBJ2-5; 9 nucleotides line up with TRBD2. The sample was axillary lymph node tissue. The CDR3 bases are TGTGCCACAAAGGGGGGCGGGAGGGCGGAGACCCAGTACTTC. Amino acids: CATKGGGRAETQYF.